These T cell receptor beta chains were read from a single sample in a study of long-term antiretroviral therapy in people with HIV. The method was immunoSEQ multiplex PCR; TCRdb's version includes in-frame clones alone and lacks a portion of them. The table includes 30,000 to 40,000 clones, roughly four fifths detected once. This specimen was unsorted PBMCs, taken 0.4 years before starting antiretroviral therapy. The receptor set was obtained from a man aged 18 to 29 with HIV. Each CDR3 is given with its conserved first and last residue. A D gene is named only where the DNA matches it firmly. Expanded clones are given a class, and other clones once, few, many or no size at all.

D gene | J gene | clone size | V gene | CDR3 DNA | CDR3 protein
. | TRBJ1-1 | . | TRBV10-3 | TGTGCCAGCAGTTACGATACAACAGGGACCACTGAAGCTTTCTTT | CASSYDTTGTTEAFF
TRBD1 | TRBJ2-7 | . | TRBV5-6 | TGTGCCAGCAGCTTTGGTTCAGGGGGCCACTACGAGCAGTACTTC | CASSFGSGGHYEQYF
. | TRBJ2-3 | . | TRBV4-1 | TGCGCCAGCAGCCAAGAGTACACAGATACGCAGTATTTT | CASSQEYTDTQYF
TRBD2 | TRBJ2-1 | few | TRBV10-3 | TGTGCCATGGCCCCCCTACTAGCGGGAGGGCCTAGCGTTGAGCAGTTCTTC | CAMAPLLAGGPSVEQFF
. | TRBJ2-7 | . | TRBV7-2 | TGTGCCAGCAGCCCCCGCCGGGACACCTACGAGCAGTACTTC | CASSPRRDTYEQYF
TRBD1 | TRBJ1-1 | . | TRBV29-1 | TGCAGCGTTACCGCCCAGGGGGCCACTGAAGCTTTCTTT | CSVTAQGATEAFF
. | TRBJ2-7 | . | TRBV5-6 | TGTGCCAGCAGCTTGAGGTGGGCCCACGAGCAGTACTTC | CASSLRWAHEQYF
. | TRBJ1-3 | . | TRBV5-4 | TGTGCCAGCAGCCCCGGTCTAACCGGAGGAAACACCATATATTTT | CASSPGLTGGNTIYF
. | TRBJ1-1 | . | TRBV5-1 | TGCGCCAGCAGCTTACTTGGGGGGCCGAACACTGAAGCTTTCTTT | CASSLLGGPNTEAFF
TRBD2 | TRBJ2-3 | . | TRBV28 | TGTGCCAGCAGTTTTCGGCTAGCGGGAGCCTCCACAGATACGCAGTATTTT | CASSFRLAGASTDTQYF
. | TRBJ1-2 | once | TRBV6-5 | TGTGCCAGCAGTCGAACGGGCCTGGGGTCTGGCTACACCTTC | CASSRTGLGSGYTF
. | TRBJ1-2 | medium-sized | TRBV5-5 | TGTGCCAGCAGCCCCGGCCGTTACCAGGCCTATGGCTACACCTTC | CASSPGRYQAYGYTF
. | TRBJ1-1 | . | TRBV5-5 | TGTGCCAGCAGCTTGGACTTCAACACTGAAGCTTTCTTT | CASSLDFNTEAFF
TRBD1 | TRBJ2-7 | once | TRBV11-2 | TGTGCCAGCAGCATCGACAGGGGGGCCTACGAGCAGTACTTC | CASSIDRGAYEQYF
. | TRBJ1-1 | . | TRBV5-1 | TGCGCCAGCAGCTTGGACATAGGGGTAAGCACTGAAGCTTTCTTT | CASSLDIGVSTEAFF
. | TRBJ2-7 | once | TRBV7-6 | TGTGCCAGCAGAACAGGCGGCAGGGGCGCACCCTACGAGCAGTACTTC | CASRTGGRGAPYEQYF
TRBD2 | TRBJ2-7 | . | TRBV18 | TGTGCCAGCTCACCAGGGACTAGCGGGAGAGTGTTTTACGAGCAGTACTTC | CASSPGTSGRVFYEQYF